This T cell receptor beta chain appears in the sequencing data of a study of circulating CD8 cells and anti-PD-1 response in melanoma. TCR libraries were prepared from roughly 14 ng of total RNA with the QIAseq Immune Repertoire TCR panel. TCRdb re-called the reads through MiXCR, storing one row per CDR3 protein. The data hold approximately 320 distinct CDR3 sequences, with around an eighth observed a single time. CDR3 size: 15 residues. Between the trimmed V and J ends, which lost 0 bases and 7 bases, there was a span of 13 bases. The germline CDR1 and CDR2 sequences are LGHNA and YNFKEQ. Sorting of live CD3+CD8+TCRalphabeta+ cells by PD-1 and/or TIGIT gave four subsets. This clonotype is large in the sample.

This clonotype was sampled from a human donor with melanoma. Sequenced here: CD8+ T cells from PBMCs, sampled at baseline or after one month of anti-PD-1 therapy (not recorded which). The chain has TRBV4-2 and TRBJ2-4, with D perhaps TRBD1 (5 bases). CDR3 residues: CASSQEGQGWNIQYF. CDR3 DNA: TGTGCCAGCAGCCAAGAGGGGCAGGGCTGGAACATTCAGTACTTC.